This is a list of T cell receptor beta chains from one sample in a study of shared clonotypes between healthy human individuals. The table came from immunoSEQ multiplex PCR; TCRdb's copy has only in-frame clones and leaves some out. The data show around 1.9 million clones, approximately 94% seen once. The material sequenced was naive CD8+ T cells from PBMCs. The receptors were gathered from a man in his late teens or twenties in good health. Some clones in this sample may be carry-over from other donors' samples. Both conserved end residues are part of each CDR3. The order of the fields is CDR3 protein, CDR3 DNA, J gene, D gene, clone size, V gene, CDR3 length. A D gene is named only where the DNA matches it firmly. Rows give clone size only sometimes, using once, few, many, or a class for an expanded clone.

CDR3 protein: CASSFQSTNYGYTF
CDR3 DNA: TGTGCCAGCAGTTTCCAGAGTACTAACTATGGCTACACCTTC
J gene: TRBJ1-2
D gene: -
clone size: -
V gene: TRBV6-5
CDR3 length: 14

CDR3 protein: CASSPRPGLAGDNEQFF
CDR3 DNA: TGTGCCAGCAGCCCTCGGCCGGGACTAGCGGGAGACAATGAGCAGTTCTTC
J gene: TRBJ2-1
D gene: TRBD2
clone size: -
V gene: TRBV4-2
CDR3 length: 17

CDR3 protein: CASSITPGLAQGEQYF
CDR3 DNA: TGTGCCAGTAGTATAACCCCGGGACTAGCTCAGGGCGAGCAGTACTTC
J gene: TRBJ2-7
D gene: TRBD2
clone size: -
V gene: TRBV19
CDR3 length: 16

CDR3 protein: CASSSRASGGYGYTF
CDR3 DNA: TGTGCCAGCAGCTCGCGGGCCTCGGGGGGCTATGGCTACACCTTC
J gene: TRBJ1-2
D gene: -
clone size: few
V gene: TRBV5-6
CDR3 length: 15

CDR3 protein: CSVTSSPTDRTSREAFF
CDR3 DNA: TGCAGCGTTACATCTAGCCCCACAGATCGGACCTCAAGAGAAGCTTTCTTT
J gene: TRBJ1-1
D gene: -
clone size: -
V gene: TRBV29-1
CDR3 length: 17

CDR3 protein: CASSRLKRLAGGRLYF
CDR3 DNA: TGTGCCAGCAGCAGACTTAAACGACTAGCGGGAGGTAGGCTGTACTTC
J gene: TRBJ2-4
D gene: -
clone size: -
V gene: TRBV21-1
CDR3 length: 16

CDR3 protein: CASSYSPSGNGNEQFF
CDR3 DNA: TGTGCCAGCAGTTACTCCCCTAGCGGAAACGGGAATGAGCAGTTCTTC
J gene: TRBJ2-1
D gene: TRBD2
clone size: once
V gene: TRBV6-5
CDR3 length: 16

CDR3 protein: CASSQDLAGYNEQFF
CDR3 DNA: TGTGCCAGCAGCCAAGACCTAGCGGGTTACAATGAGCAGTTCTTC
J gene: TRBJ2-1
D gene: TRBD2
clone size: -
V gene: TRBV4-2
CDR3 length: 15

CDR3 protein: CASSITNYYEQYF
CDR3 DNA: TGTGCCAGTAGTATTACCAACTACTACGAGCAGTACTTC
J gene: TRBJ2-7
D gene: -
clone size: -
V gene: TRBV19
CDR3 length: 13

CDR3 protein: CASSLKLAGANEQFF
CDR3 DNA: TGTGCCAGCAGCTTAAAACTAGCGGGAGCCAATGAGCAGTTCTTC
J gene: TRBJ2-1
D gene: TRBD2
clone size: -
V gene: TRBV7-6
CDR3 length: 15

CDR3 protein: CASSPTGAGEKLFF
CDR3 DNA: TGTGCCAGCAGCCCGACAGGGGCGGGCGAAAAACTGTTTTTT
J gene: TRBJ1-4
D gene: TRBD1
clone size: -
V gene: TRBV11-1
CDR3 length: 14

CDR3 protein: CASKALGTYEQYF
CDR3 DNA: TGTGCCAGCAAGGCACTCGGTACCTACGAGCAGTACTTC
J gene: TRBJ2-7
D gene: -
clone size: -
V gene: TRBV6-5
CDR3 length: 13

CDR3 protein: CASSLARDRGNTEAFF
CDR3 DNA: TGCGCCAGCAGCTTGGCCCGGGACAGGGGGAACACTGAAGCTTTCTTT
J gene: TRBJ1-1
D gene: TRBD1
clone size: once
V gene: TRBV5-1
CDR3 length: 16

CDR3 protein: CASSYGAGGDSEQYF
CDR3 DNA: TGTGCCAGCAGTTACGGTGCGGGAGGGGATAGCGAGCAGTACTTC
J gene: TRBJ2-7
D gene: TRBD2
clone size: -
V gene: TRBV6-5
CDR3 length: 15

CDR3 protein: CASSQGGSSFLF
CDR3 DNA: TGTGCCAGCAGCCAGGGGGGGTCTTCGTTCCTTTTC
J gene: TRBJ2-4
D gene: TRBD2
clone size: -
V gene: TRBV16
CDR3 length: 12

CDR3 protein: CASSIVVGTEAFF
CDR3 DNA: TGTGCCAGTAGTATAGTTGTTGGAACTGAAGCTTTCTTT
J gene: TRBJ1-1
D gene: -
clone size: -
V gene: TRBV19
CDR3 length: 13

CDR3 protein: CASSWGTSGRVLYLEYF
CDR3 DNA: TGTGCCAGCAGCTGGGGGACTAGCGGGAGGGTATTGTATCTTGAGTACTTC
J gene: TRBJ2-7
D gene: TRBD2
clone size: -
V gene: TRBV5-4
CDR3 length: 17

CDR3 protein: CASSQGLGLAGYEQYF
CDR3 DNA: TGTGCCAGCAGCCAAGGCCTCGGCCTAGCGGGTTACGAGCAGTACTTC
J gene: TRBJ2-7
D gene: TRBD2
clone size: -
V gene: TRBV4-2
CDR3 length: 16

CDR3 protein: CSVEGGLAGDTQYF
CDR3 DNA: TGCAGCGTTGAAGGGGGCCTAGCAGGAGATACGCAGTATTTT
J gene: TRBJ2-3
D gene: -
clone size: -
V gene: TRBV29-1
CDR3 length: 14

CDR3 protein: CASSFNVGGGDQETQYF
CDR3 DNA: TGTGCCAGCAGTTTTAATGTTGGCGGAGGGGATCAAGAGACCCAGTACTTC
J gene: TRBJ2-5
D gene: -
clone size: -
V gene: TRBV28
CDR3 length: 17

CDR3 protein: CASRESGADNEQFF
CDR3 DNA: TGTGCCAGCAGAGAGAGCGGAGCCGACAATGAGCAGTTCTTC
J gene: TRBJ2-1
D gene: -
clone size: -
V gene: TRBV28
CDR3 length: 14

CDR3 protein: CASSQETGTDTEAFF
CDR3 DNA: TGTGCCAGCAGCCAAGAGACAGGGACGGACACTGAAGCTTTCTTT
J gene: TRBJ1-1
D gene: TRBD1
clone size: -
V gene: TRBV13
CDR3 length: 15

CDR3 protein: CASSLFPATATYEQYF
CDR3 DNA: TGTGCCAGCAGTTTATTCCCCGCGACGGCGACCTACGAGCAGTACTTC
J gene: TRBJ2-7
D gene: -
clone size: once
V gene: TRBV27
CDR3 length: 16

CDR3 protein: CASRPGRTMNTEAFF
CDR3 DNA: TGTGCCAGCAGACCCGGACGGACAATGAACACTGAAGCTTTCTTT
J gene: TRBJ1-1
D gene: -
clone size: -
V gene: TRBV7-9
CDR3 length: 15

CDR3 protein: CASSDGFRGEQFF
CDR3 DNA: TGTGCCAGCAGTGACGGGTTTCGGGGTGAGCAGTTCTTC
J gene: TRBJ2-1
D gene: -
clone size: -
V gene: TRBV6-1
CDR3 length: 13

CDR3 protein: CASSGRGQPNTEAFF
CDR3 DNA: TGTGCCAGCAGCGGCCGGGGACAGCCGAACACTGAAGCTTTCTTT
J gene: TRBJ1-1
D gene: TRBD1
clone size: -
V gene: TRBV7-2
CDR3 length: 15

CDR3 protein: CASSLGPETYYEQYF
CDR3 DNA: TGTGCCAGCAGCTTAGGTCCAGAGACCTACTACGAGCAGTACTTC
J gene: TRBJ2-7
D gene: -
clone size: -
V gene: TRBV11-2
CDR3 length: 15

CDR3 protein: CASSLAPGGQGYYEQYF
CDR3 DNA: TGCGCCAGCAGCTTGGCCCCGGGGGGGCAGGGGTACTACGAGCAGTACTTC
J gene: TRBJ2-7
D gene: TRBD2
clone size: once
V gene: TRBV5-1
CDR3 length: 17

CDR3 protein: CASPPSPRTGELFF
CDR3 DNA: TGCGCCAGTCCACCTTCCCCTAGGACCGGGGAGCTGTTTTTT
J gene: TRBJ2-2
D gene: -
clone size: once
V gene: TRBV5-1
CDR3 length: 14

CDR3 protein: CASSPTRVNEQFF
CDR3 DNA: TGTGCCAGCAGCCCTACCAGAGTTAATGAGCAGTTCTTC
J gene: TRBJ2-1
D gene: -
clone size: -
V gene: TRBV7-9
CDR3 length: 13

CDR3 protein: CAWTYKLTETQYF
CDR3 DNA: TGTGCCTGGACTTACAAGTTAACGGAGACCCAGTACTTC
J gene: TRBJ2-5
D gene: -
clone size: -
V gene: TRBV30
CDR3 length: 13

CDR3 protein: CASSLVASGTPYEQYF
CDR3 DNA: TGTGCCAGCAGTTTAGTGGCTAGCGGGACCCCCTACGAGCAGTACTTC
J gene: TRBJ2-7
D gene: TRBD2
clone size: -
V gene: TRBV27
CDR3 length: 16

CDR3 protein: CASSSWIGEKLFF
CDR3 DNA: TGTGCCAGCAGTTCGTGGATTGGAGAAAAACTGTTTTTT
J gene: TRBJ1-4
D gene: -
clone size: once
V gene: TRBV27
CDR3 length: 13

CDR3 protein: CASSQVGGRSTDTQYF
CDR3 DNA: TGCGCCAGCAGCCAGGTGGGCGGGCGTAGCACAGATACGCAGTATTTT
J gene: TRBJ2-3
D gene: -
clone size: -
V gene: TRBV4-1
CDR3 length: 16

CDR3 protein: CASTLGGGGELFF
CDR3 DNA: TGTGCCAGCACCCTAGGGGGGGGCGGGGAGCTGTTTTTT
J gene: TRBJ2-2
D gene: -
clone size: -
V gene: TRBV2
CDR3 length: 13

CDR3 protein: CASSADLGASYNEQFF
CDR3 DNA: TGTGCCAGCAGCGCGGACCTAGGCGCGTCCTACAATGAGCAGTTCTTC
J gene: TRBJ2-1
D gene: -
clone size: -
V gene: TRBV7-3
CDR3 length: 16

CDR3 protein: CASSQFGRGNRETQYF
CDR3 DNA: TGTGCCAGCAGCCAATTCGGCAGGGGTAATCGGGAGACCCAGTACTTC
J gene: TRBJ2-5
D gene: -
clone size: -
V gene: TRBV14
CDR3 length: 16

CDR3 protein: CASSPGAGGPHEQYF
CDR3 DNA: TGTGCCAGCAGCCCCGGAGCGGGAGGGCCCCACGAGCAGTACTTC
J gene: TRBJ2-7
D gene: TRBD2
clone size: -
V gene: TRBV7-9
CDR3 length: 15

CDR3 protein: CASSSGLALNTGELFF
CDR3 DNA: TGTGCCAGCAGTTCGGGACTAGCGCTTAACACCGGGGAGCTGTTTTTT
J gene: TRBJ2-2
D gene: TRBD2
clone size: -
V gene: TRBV27
CDR3 length: 16

CDR3 protein: CASKGTDARSGNTIYF
CDR3 DNA: TGTGCCAGCAAGGGGACCGATGCTCGGTCTGGAAACACCATATATTTT
J gene: TRBJ1-3
D gene: -
clone size: -
V gene: TRBV9
CDR3 length: 16

CDR3 protein: CASSPGGVNEKLFF
CDR3 DNA: TGTGCCAGCAGCCCCGGGGGGGTCAATGAAAAACTGTTTTTT
J gene: TRBJ1-4
D gene: -
clone size: -
V gene: TRBV7-9
CDR3 length: 14

CDR3 protein: CASSLGPGVGRNEQFF
CDR3 DNA: TGTGCCAGCAGCTTAGGACCGGGAGTGGGACGCAATGAGCAGTTCTTC
J gene: TRBJ2-1
D gene: -
clone size: -
V gene: TRBV11-2
CDR3 length: 16

CDR3 protein: CASSFSGRATGELFF
CDR3 DNA: TGTGCCAGCAGTTTTAGCGGGAGGGCCACCGGGGAGCTGTTTTTT
J gene: TRBJ2-2
D gene: TRBD2
clone size: -
V gene: TRBV28
CDR3 length: 15

CDR3 protein: CASSQDRGSPNTEAFF
CDR3 DNA: TGCGCCAGCAGCCAAGATCGCGGGAGCCCGAACACTGAAGCTTTCTTT
J gene: TRBJ1-1
D gene: -
clone size: -
V gene: TRBV4-3
CDR3 length: 16

CDR3 protein: CASTELRPRSGNTIYF
CDR3 DNA: TGTGCCAGCACTGAGTTGAGGCCTAGGTCTGGAAACACCATATATTTT
J gene: TRBJ1-3
D gene: -
clone size: -
V gene: TRBV6-1
CDR3 length: 16

CDR3 protein: CASSLLGGRPGETQYF
CDR3 DNA: TGTGCCAGCAGCTTACTCGGCGGGAGGCCCGGAGAGACCCAGTACTTC
J gene: TRBJ2-5
D gene: TRBD2
clone size: -
V gene: TRBV7-6
CDR3 length: 16

CDR3 protein: CATSRDQAVYGYTF
CDR3 DNA: TGTGCCACCAGCAGAGATCAGGCAGTCTATGGCTACACCTTC
J gene: TRBJ1-2
D gene: -
clone size: once
V gene: TRBV15
CDR3 length: 14

CDR3 protein: CASGPHGGGNYGYTF
CDR3 DNA: TGTGCCAGCGGCCCACACGGCGGCGGTAACTATGGCTACACCTTC
J gene: TRBJ1-2
D gene: -
clone size: -
V gene: TRBV6-6
CDR3 length: 15

CDR3 protein: CASREYSVGPNEQFF
CDR3 DNA: TGTGCCAGCAGGGAATATTCGGTAGGCCCGAATGAGCAGTTCTTC
J gene: TRBJ2-1
D gene: -
clone size: -
V gene: TRBV6-1
CDR3 length: 15

CDR3 protein: CASTPWDQGQPQHF
CDR3 DNA: TGTGCCAGCACCCCTTGGGACCAAGGTCAGCCCCAGCATTTT
J gene: TRBJ1-5
D gene: -
clone size: -
V gene: TRBV28
CDR3 length: 14

CDR3 protein: CASSYSSSWETQYF
CDR3 DNA: TGTGCCAGCAGTTACTCGTCTAGTTGGGAGACCCAGTACTTC
J gene: TRBJ2-5
D gene: -
clone size: -
V gene: TRBV6-5
CDR3 length: 14

CDR3 protein: CASSPRRGASEGYTF
CDR3 DNA: TGTGCCAGCAGCCCCCGACGCGGGGCCTCGGAAGGCTACACCTTC
J gene: TRBJ1-2
D gene: -
clone size: -
V gene: TRBV9
CDR3 length: 15

CDR3 protein: CASSIPSGPQRTEAFF
CDR3 DNA: TGTGCCAGCAGCATCCCCTCGGGGCCCCAGCGCACTGAAGCTTTCTTT
J gene: TRBJ1-1
D gene: -
clone size: -
V gene: TRBV28
CDR3 length: 16